The 10 T cell receptor beta chains below come from one sample, sequenced in a study of CD8 T cells in Susac syndrome. Random hexamers were used to reverse transcribe an amount of roughly 0.5 to 1 ug RNA. TCRdb recomputed calls from the immunoSEQ multiplex PCR reads with MiXCR, one row per CDR3 protein. The sample holds about 250,000 distinct CDR3 sequences, 85% to 95% seen once. Specimen: CD4+ T cells from PBMCs. The receptors come from a human donor with multiple sclerosis.

The chain recombines TRBV25-1 with TRBJ2-1; D unresolved. The length of the CDR3 is 15 residues. CDR1 is MGHDK, CDR2 SYGVNS, per germline. Trimming left V 1 base short and J 7 bases short, with 14 bases between. CDR3 bases: TGTGCCAGCAGTGAATCTTTAGGTGGTGGGAATGAGCAGTTCTTC. It is translated as CASSESLGGGNEQFF.

This chain links TRBV5-1 with TRBJ2-1; 12 bases agree with TRBD2. The CDR3 contains 19 residues. Per germline, CDR1 SGHRS and CDR2 YFSETQ. V shed 0 bases and J 0 bases; nucleotides not matched to a gene: 7. The CDR3 reads CASSLARASGRVSYNEQFF. Written as DNA, the CDR3 is TGCGCCAGCAGCTTGGCGAGGGCTAGCGGGAGGGTCTCCTACAATGAGCAGTTCTTC.

The genes are TRBV19 and TRBJ1-5, with 9 positions matching TRBD1. Germline CDR1 is LNHDA and CDR2 is SQIVND (reference sequence). The junction had 5 bases not matched to a gene; V was cut back by 4 bases and J by 7 bases. The CDR3 is made up of 14 amino acids. CDR3 in DNA: TGTGCCAGTAGTACAACAGGGGGCTTCCAGCCCCAGCATTTT. It encodes CASSTTGGFQPQHF.

This clonotype was found a few times. The rearrangement joins TRBV5-4 to TRBJ2-3, with 10 bases lining up with TRBD2. Germline V gene data show CDR1 as SGHNT and CDR2 as YYREEE (reference sequence). This CDR3 has 16 amino acids. V gave up 2 bases and J gave up 0 bases; unmatched junction bases: 3. For the CDR3, the DNA is TGTGCCAGCAGCTTAAAGCGGGGGGGCAGCACAGATACGCAGTATTTT. Amino acid sequence: CASSLKRGGSTDTQYF. The variable domain in full, with the rest retrieved from reference TRBV5-4 and TRBJ2-3, is ETGVTQSPTHLIKTRGQQVTLRCSSQSGHNTVSWYQQALGQGPQFIFQYYREEENGRGNFPPRFSGLQFPNYSSELNVNALELDDSALYLCASSLKRGGSTDTQYFGPGTRLTVL.

The chain joins TRBV20-1 to TRBJ1-4; 8 positions match TRBD1. Germline trimming cut 5 bases from V and 8 bases from J; bases unmatched to any gene: 10. This CDR3 spans 14 amino acids. Germline loops: CDR1 DFQATT, CDR2 SNEGSKA (reference sequence). The CDR3 bases are TGCAGTGCTGTTTCCGGGACAGGCCGGGAAAAACTGTTTTTT. This gives the protein CSAVSGTGREKLFF.

The V gene is TRBV3-1, the J gene TRBJ2-7, with a possible D match to TRBD1 (6 bases). V was trimmed by 8 bases and J by 4 bases, leaving 15 bases between them. The V gene's germline CDR1 is LGHDT and CDR2 YNNKEL (reference sequence). This CDR3 spans 13 amino acids. The CDR3 loop reads CASSNRAKYEQYF. In DNA, the CDR3 is TGTGCCAGCTCGAACAGGGCGAAATACGAGCAGTACTTC.

This clonotype was picked up a small number of times. The chain links TRBV29-1 to TRBJ2-5, with D perhaps matching TRBD2 (6 bases). The V end was cut by 4 bases, the J end by 5 bases, with 11 bases between. Germline V gives CDR1 SQVTM, CDR2 ANQGSEA. The CDR3 runs to 12 residues. The CDR3 region is CSVAPGGETQYF. In DNA, the CDR3 is TGCAGCGTTGCTCCAGGAGGGGAGACCCAGTACTTC.

The chain combines TRBV20-1 with TRBJ2-7; D is unclear. The CDR3 length is 11 residues. Germline assignment: CDR1 DFQATT and CDR2 SNEGSKA (reference sequence). V was cut by 5 bases and J by 7 bases, with 12 bases left in between. Written as DNA, the CDR3 is TGCAGTGCTCAAGGACCCATGGAGCAGTACGTC. The encoded protein is CSAQGPMEQYV.

The rearrangement uses TRBV30 and TRBJ2-5, with a weak D call TRBD2 (5 bases). Germline assignment: CDR1 GTSNPN and CDR2 SVGIG (reference sequence). V gave up 7 bases and J gave up 5 bases, with 17 bases separating them. The CDR3 runs 13 residues. The CDR3, as DNA: TGTGCCTCCCGGATCGGAGGCGGCGAGACCCAGTACTTC. It specifies CASRIGGGETQYF.

The V call is TRBV5-6, the J call TRBJ1-1; D remains unclear. Trimming removed 1 base from V and 2 bases from J, with 9 bases in between. This CDR3 comprises 14 residues. CDR1 is SGHDT and CDR2 is YYEEEE in the germline V gene. The CDR3 loop is CASSLSLGNTEAFF. The CDR3 DNA sequence: TGTGCCAGCAGCTTGTCCTTGGGAAACACTGAAGCTTTCTTT.